What follows is one T cell receptor (beta chain) and its context. Its target is unknown. This sample is drawn from a study of cytomegalovirus exposure and HLA in healthy donors. Study results and caveats: Sequencing depth across donors, presence/absence analyses assumed, was roughly uniform.

The PCR employed 60 Vbeta primers together with 13 Jbeta primers. Some clones are missing from TCRdb's copy, which holds only in-frame ones; the method was immunoSEQ multiplex PCR. The table shows 130,000 to 150,000 clones, with roughly 80% occurring only once. The CDR3 is made up of 11 amino acids. Germline lookup yields CDR1 DFQATT and CDR2 SNEGSKA (reference sequence). V lost 6 bases to trimming and J lost 1 base, with 4 bases between them. The sequence derives from a man aged 35-49 years in good health and CMV-seropositive. Material: PBMCs. The chain joins TRBV20-1 to TRBJ2-1; D unclear. CDR3 bases: TGCAGTGCCCTTTCCTACAATGAGCAGTTCTTC. Translation: CSALSYNEQFF.